The 22 T cell receptor beta chains below come from one sample, sequenced in a study of cytomegalovirus exposure and HLA in healthy donors. The PCR made use of 60 Vbeta and 13 Jbeta primers. The protocol was immunoSEQ multiplex PCR, while the TCRdb copy is restricted to in-frame clones and leaves out a portion. The sample includes 200,000 or so clones. Sequencing was carried out using PBMCs. These receptors originate from a boy younger than 18 in good health and CMV-seronegative.

The rearrangement joins TRBV11-1 to TRBJ2-7; 7 bases match TRBD2. V shed 5 bases, J shed 4 bases, and the junction held 20 bases outside the gene matches. CDR3 size: 18 residues. Germline-derived CDR1 and CDR2 are SGHAT and FQDESV (reference sequence). The CDR3 nucleotides read TGTGCCAGCAGCAATTCCGTTTGGGGTGCGGGGGATCCATACGAGCAGTACTTC. Translating gives CASSNSVWGAGDPYEQYF.

V usage is TRBV2 and J usage is TRBJ1-6, with TRBD1 identical over 8 bases. V trimming: 6 bases; J trimming: 10 bases; junction bases outside the gene matches: 5. Germline lookup yields CDR1 SNHLY and CDR2 FYNNEI. CDR3 length: 13 residues. Here the CDR3 reads CASRADRDSPLHF. The DNA of the CDR3 is TGTGCCAGCAGGGCGGACAGGGACTCACCCCTCCACTTT. The complete variable domain, with remaining parts taken from reference TRBV2 and TRBJ1-6, reads EPEVTQTPSHQVTQMGQEVILRCVPISNHLYFYWYRQILGQKVEFLVSFYNNEISEKSEIFDDQFSVERPDGSNFTLKIRSTKLEDSAMYFCASRADRDSPLHFGNGTRLTVT.

This chain joins TRBV19 and TRBJ1-1; D is ambiguous. Germline V gene lookup returns CDR1 LNHDA and CDR2 SQIVND (reference sequence). The length of the CDR3 is 16 residues. V was pared by 7 bases and J by 3 bases, with 21 bases between. The CDR3 nucleotides read TGTGCCAGTACCCCCTGGGAGGGAGAGTCGGACACTGAAGCTTTCTTT. As protein: CASTPWEGESDTEAFF.

This sequence joins TRBV6-5 and TRBJ2-2, with 8 positions matching TRBD2. With 0 bases clipped from V and 6 bases from J, the junction kept 6 bases outside the gene matches. Germline assignment: CDR1 MNHEY and CDR2 SVGAGI. This CDR3 spans 16 amino acids. CDR3 coding DNA: TGTGCCAGCAGTTACTCGTCGGGGGGGGCGGCCGGGGAGCTGTTTTTT. Amino acids: CASSYSSGGAAGELFF.

This chain connects TRBV13 to TRBJ2-6, with D possibly matching TRBD1 (6 bases). Trimming took 3 bases from V and 1 from J, leaving 7 bases between them. The CDR3 spans 15 residues. The germline V gene has CDR1 PRHDT and CDR2 FYEKMQ (reference sequence). The CDR3 here is CASSFQGSGANVLTF. The CDR3, as DNA: TGTGCCAGCAGCTTTCAGGGGTCTGGGGCCAACGTCCTGACTTTC. Full variable domain (missing parts from reference TRBV13 and TRBJ2-6): AAGVIQSPRHLIKEKRETATLKCYPIPRHDTVYWYQQGPGQDPQFLISFYEKMQSDKGSIPDRFSAQQFSDYHSELNMSSLELGDSALYFCASSFQGSGANVLTFGAGSRLTVL.

J is TRBJ2-1 and V is TRBV6-1; D remains ambiguous. The germline gives CDR1 MNHNS, CDR2 SASEGT. V was clipped by 2 bases and J by 8 bases, with 10 bases between them. The CDR3 has 13 residues. CDR3 amino acids: CASSELGSDEQFF. Written as DNA, the CDR3 is TGTGCCAGCAGTGAACTGGGCTCGGATGAGCAGTTCTTC.

In nucleotides, the CDR3 is TGTGCCAGCAGCGCAGGGGGACAGGGCTCGTCACCCCTCCACTTT. As protein: CASSAGGQGSSPLHF. The chain links TRBV9 to TRBJ1-6; 9 bases line up with TRBD1. The CDR3 has 15 residues. V shed 3 bases, J shed 10 bases, and the junction held 8 bases outside the gene matches. Germline V CDR1 and CDR2: SGDLS, YYNGEE.

The chain joins TRBV7-9 to TRBJ1-1; D not resolved. CDR3 length: 12 amino acids. V was trimmed by 8 bases and J by 6 bases, leaving 13 bases between them. Germline V gives CDR1 SEHNR, CDR2 FQNEAQ (reference sequence). This chain's CDR3 is CASALGSAEAFF. CDR3 bases: TGTGCCAGCGCCCTGGGTAGCGCTGAAGCTTTCTTT. The variable domain in full, with the rest retrieved from reference TRBV7-9 and TRBJ1-1, is DTGVSQNPRHKITKRGQNVTFRCDPISEHNRLYWYRQTLGQGPEFLTYFQNEAQLEKSRLLSDRFSAERPKGSFSTLEIQRTEQGDSAMYLCASALGSAEAFFGQGTRLTVV.

V and J are TRBV5-1 and TRBJ1-1; no clear D. The CDR3 consists of 14 residues. Germline CDR1 and CDR2: SGHRS and YFSETQ. V shed 4 bases and J shed 0 bases, with 10 bases lying between them. The CDR3 region has the DNA TGCGCCAGCAGCCTTACGGGGATGAACACTGAAGCTTTCTTT. Translated: CASSLTGMNTEAFF.

V is TRBV5-1 and J is TRBJ2-5; perhaps TRBD1 as D (6 bases). The CDR3 has 15 amino acids. V was clipped by 3 bases and J by 3 bases, with 15 bases between them. Germline V gene data show CDR1 as SGHRS and CDR2 as YFSETQ. This chain's CDR3 is CASSYGQRSKETQYF. Written as DNA, the CDR3 is TGCGCCAGCAGCTACGGACAGCGTAGTAAAGAGACCCAGTACTTC. The entire variable domain, with the rest obtained from reference TRBV5-1 and TRBJ2-5, is as follows: KAGVTQTPRYLIKTRGQQVTLSCSPISGHRSVSWYQQTPGQGLQFLFEYFSETQRNKGNFPGRFSGRQFSNSRSEMNVSTLELGDSALYLCASSYGQRSKETQYFGPGTRLLVL.

The CDR3 region is CAWSVGAYRGNQPQHF. CDR3 DNA sequence: TGTGCCTGGAGTGTAGGAGCCTACAGGGGCAATCAGCCCCAGCATTTT. The chain joins TRBV30 to TRBJ1-5; a weak D match, TRBD1 (6 bases). Trimming took 0 bases from V and 2 from J, leaving 14 bases between them. The CDR3 is 16 amino acids. Per the germline V gene, CDR1 is GTSNPN and CDR2 is SVGIG (reference sequence).

The rearrangement uses TRBV15 and TRBJ2-6; possibly TRBD1 for D (6 bases). From germline, CDR1 is LNHNV and CDR2 YYDKDF (reference sequence). Trimming took 4 bases from V and 0 from J, leaving 10 bases between them. The CDR3 has 16 residues. The CDR3 nucleotides are TGTGCCACCAGCATCAGGGGTTCCTCTGGGGCCAACGTCCTGACTTTC. Protein: CATSIRGSSGANVLTF.

This chain links TRBV18 with TRBJ2-7; TRBD2 agrees at 7 bases. The CDR3 consists of 14 residues. The germline CDR1 and CDR2 sequences are KGHSH and LQKENI. With 5 bases clipped from V and 7 bases from J, the junction kept 11 bases outside the gene matches. The DNA of the CDR3 is TGTGCCAGCTCATCCGGGACTAAGCCCGGAGAGCAGTACTTC. Encoded protein: CASSSGTKPGEQYF.

This chain joins TRBV27 and TRBJ2-3, with 7 bases identical to TRBD1. CDR3 length: 17 amino acids. V lost 3 bases, J lost 2 bases, and 11 bases stayed unmatched. CDR1 and CDR2 (germline): MNHEY, SMNVEV (reference sequence). The CDR3 sequence: CASSFLDRILITDTQYF. For the CDR3, the DNA is TGTGCCAGCAGTTTCTTGGACAGGATATTAATCACAGATACGCAGTATTTT.

The gene calls are TRBV6-4 and TRBJ2-1, with D perhaps matching TRBD2 (7 bases). The V end lost 0 bases, the J end lost 2 bases, and 8 bases lay between the germline ends. CDR3 length equals 15 residues. Germline V gene sequence: CDR1 MRHNA, CDR2 SNTAGT. DNA for the CDR3: TGTGCCAGCAGTGACTCCGGGGGGCCCTACAATGAGCAGTTCTTC. Translating gives CASSDSGGPYNEQFF.

The chain couples TRBV5-1 to TRBJ1-2; the D gene is possibly TRBD1 (5 bases). V was trimmed by 0 bases and J by 6 bases, leaving 9 bases between them. The length of the CDR3 is 13 residues. Germline-derived CDR1 and CDR2 are SGHRS and YFSETQ. The CDR3 sequence is CASSLEPGNGYTF. In nucleotides, the CDR3 is TGCGCCAGCAGCTTGGAGCCAGGGAATGGCTACACCTTC.

The V gene is TRBV4-1, the J gene TRBJ2-5; 12 nucleotides align to TRBD2. CDR1 is MGHRA, CDR2 YSYEKL, per germline. J gave up 0 bases and V 0 bases, and 8 bases lay outside the gene matches. This CDR3 is built from 19 residues. The CDR3 bases are TGCGCCAGCAGCCAAGATGGGGCTAGCGGGGGGGGATACCAAGAGACCCAGTACTTC. This sequence encodes CASSQDGASGGGYQETQYF.

The CDR3: CASSVEGQAFNYGYTF. The DNA of the CDR3 is TGTGCCAGCAGCGTGGAAGGACAGGCTTTTAACTATGGCTACACCTTC. V usage is TRBV9 and J usage is TRBJ1-2, with 7 bases matching TRBD1. This CDR3 has 16 amino acids. V dropped 2 bases and J dropped 1; count of bases not matched to a gene: 8. Germline loops: CDR1 SGDLS, CDR2 YYNGEE.

The V call is TRBV6-1, the J call TRBJ1-6; TRBD1 is a possible D gene (6 bases). Germline loops: CDR1 MNHNS, CDR2 SASEGT. V lost 7 bases and J lost 8, with 12 bases in between. The CDR3 has 13 residues. The CDR3 spells CASNGQLYSPLHF. DNA of the CDR3: TGTGCCAGCAACGGACAGCTGTATTCACCCCTCCACTTT.

The chain employs TRBV11-2 and TRBJ1-2; possibly TRBD1 for D (6 bases). Germline V gene data show CDR1 as SGHAT and CDR2 as FQNNGV. Trimming shortened V by 8 bases and J by 0 bases, and 16 bases separated the two germline ends. The CDR3 is 15 residues long. This CDR3 is CASGYRAWSNYGYTF. In nucleotides, the CDR3 is TGTGCCAGCGGTTACAGGGCATGGTCTAACTATGGCTACACCTTC.

This chain uses TRBV30 with TRBJ2-5; possible D gene TRBD1, 5 bases. The CDR3 spans 12 residues. V was clipped by 5 bases and J by 2 bases, with 9 bases between them. Germline CDR1 GTSNPN, CDR2 SVGIG (reference sequence). The CDR3 sequence is CAWQGGQETQYF. As DNA, the CDR3 is TGTGCCTGGCAGGGTGGGCAAGAGACCCAGTACTTC.

The rearrangement uses TRBV5-6 and TRBJ1-4; 8 bases match TRBD1. The V gene end was trimmed by 4 bases and the J gene end by 7 bases; junction bases not matched to a gene: 6. This CDR3 comprises 14 residues. From germline, CDR1 is SGHDT and CDR2 YYEEEE. This chain's CDR3 is CASSLTGDLEKLFF. As DNA, the CDR3 is TGTGCCAGCAGCCTGACAGGGGATCTTGAAAAACTGTTTTTT.